Following are 11 T cell receptor beta chains from one sample sequenced in a study of blood T cell repertoires in COVID-19. TCRdb's copy holds only in-frame clones and misses some; the assay was immunoSEQ multiplex PCR. The table lists tens of thousands of clones, about 83% of them singletons. The sequenced sample consisted of peripheral blood. The receptor source for this set is a man between 65 and 85 years old with acute or convalescent COVID-19.

The chain is built from TRBV7-2 and TRBJ2-3, with 9 bases that match TRBD2. J lost 2 bases, V lost 8 bases, and 8 bases had no gene match. Germline CDR1 is SGHTA and CDR2 is FQGNSA. This CDR3 contains 15 residues. The CDR3 DNA is TGTGCCAGCTCTGAAGCGGGGGGTTACACAGATACGCAGTATTTT. Translated, it gives CASSEAGGYTDTQYF.

This chain joins TRBV11-2 and TRBJ1-6, with D hard to call. V lost 4 bases and J lost 6, with 7 bases in between. The CDR3 consists of 13 residues. Germline CDR1 reads SGHAT; CDR2 reads FQNNGV. CDR3 nucleotides: TGTGCCAGCAGCTCGGGATTTAATTCACCCCTCCACTTT. The encoded protein is CASSSGFNSPLHF.

This chain links TRBV19 with TRBJ2-1, with D hard to call. This CDR3 has 15 amino acids. Deletions cut 3 bases from V and 0 bases from J, with 9 bases between. Germline V gene lookup returns CDR1 LNHDA and CDR2 SQIVND (reference sequence). Here the CDR3 reads CASSIQSRSYNEQFF. The CDR3 DNA reads as TGTGCCAGTAGTATTCAGTCCCGCTCCTACAATGAGCAGTTCTTC.

The chain links TRBV6-5 to TRBJ1-5; 8 positions match TRBD1. CDR1 and CDR2 from the germline V gene are MNHEY and SVGAGI. CDR3 length: 15 residues. V lost 7 bases and J lost 0; bases outside the gene matches: 5. The CDR3 nucleotides read TGTGCCAGCAAGGACAGGGCAATTAGCAATCAGCCCCAGCATTTT. Translation gives CASKDRAISNQPQHF.

The V and J genes are TRBV7-9 and TRBJ1-4, with a possible D match to TRBD1 (6 bases). The CDR3 runs to 14 residues. The germline V gene encodes CDR1 SEHNR and CDR2 FQNEAQ (reference sequence). V was trimmed by 3 bases and J by 8 bases, leaving 13 bases between them. CDR3 amino acids: CASSFGGPREKLFF. The CDR3 nucleotides are TGTGCCAGCAGCTTCGGGGGGCCGCGGGAAAAACTGTTTTTT.

This clone occurred a few times. The chain is built from TRBV5-4 and TRBJ1-4; D is perhaps TRBD1 (6 bases). The CDR3 is 16 residues long. Germline CDR1 SGHNT, CDR2 YYREEE (reference sequence). Trimming cost V 0 bases and J 2 bases, with 11 bases left between them. The DNA of the CDR3 is TGTGCCAGCAGCTTGGGAGACAGGAGCACTAATGAAAAACTGTTTTTT. Translation gives CASSLGDRSTNEKLFF. Drawing the rest from reference TRBV5-4 and TRBJ1-4, the complete variable domain is ETGVTQSPTHLIKTRGQQVTLRCSSQSGHNTVSWYQQALGQGPQFIFQYYREEENGRGNFPPRFSGLQFPNYSSELNVNALELDDSALYLCASSLGDRSTNEKLFFGSGTQLSVL.

The chain joins TRBV7-9 to TRBJ2-1, with 15 bases lining up with TRBD2. Germline CDR1 reads SEHNR; CDR2 reads FQNEAQ (reference sequence). CDR3 length: 16 residues. V lost 7 bases and J lost 10; bases outside the gene matches: 11. As DNA, the CDR3 is TGTGCCAGCACCGATGGCGGGACTAGCGGGAGGTCCGAGCAGTTCTTC. Translated, it gives CASTDGGTSGRSEQFF.

The chain is built from TRBV7-9 and TRBJ1-2; the D gene is possibly TRBD1 (6 bases). The CDR3 sequence is 15 residues long. Per the germline V gene, CDR1 is SEHNR and CDR2 is FQNEAQ (reference sequence). Trimming took 6 bases from V and 4 from J, leaving 18 bases between them. In DNA form, the CDR3 reads TGTGCCAGCAGTTTGGATCGGACAGCTCTCTATGGCTACACCTTC. Translated, it gives CASSLDRTALYGYTF.

The CDR3 sequence is CASSFLWESADSTDTQYF. As DNA, the CDR3 is TGTGCCAGCAGTTTTTTGTGGGAGAGCGCAGATAGCACAGATACGCAGTATTTT. This chain uses TRBV27 with TRBJ2-3, with D tentatively TRBD2 (5 bases). Germline V gene data show CDR1 as MNHEY and CDR2 as SMNVEV (reference sequence). The V end was cut by 3 bases, the J end by 0 bases, with 19 bases between. This CDR3 spans 18 amino acids.

The chain is built from TRBV6-5 and TRBJ2-5, with D perhaps TRBD1 (5 bases). Germline CDR1 reads MNHEY; CDR2 reads SVGAGI. This CDR3 region has 13 residues. Trimming stripped 2 bases from V and 5 bases from J, with 9 bases between. The CDR3 region has the DNA TGTGCCAGCAGTTACGGGGCGATGGAGACCCAGTACTTC. It codes for CASSYGAMETQYF.

This clone was seen more than once but under ten times. The J gene is TRBJ1-6, the V gene TRBV24-1, with D hard to call. Trimming took off 4 bases at V and 0 bases at J, with 3 bases between the two ends. Germline CDR1 KGHDR, CDR2 SFDVKD. CDR3 length: 14 amino acids. CDR3 protein: CATSESSYNSPLHF. CDR3 DNA sequence: TGTGCCACCAGTGAGAGCTCCTATAATTCACCCCTCCACTTT.